This T cell receptor (beta chain) was found in a study of post-analysis software for immune sequencing data. Study-level findings and limits: When compared against controls, multiple sclerosis patients showed significantly lower normalized Chao1 diversity. Comparison of patients with controls showed 5 or 6 TRBV segments more frequent in patients, TRBV5-6, TRBV5-1 and TRBV20-1 among them.

Prepared TCR beta cDNA libraries contained unique molecular identifiers. The T cell input of 1 to 10 million gave a few hundred thousand cDNA molecules. TCRdb analysed the PCR reads with MiXCR anew, one entry per CDR3 protein. The sample lists 400,000 to 500,000 distinct CDR3 sequences; 39% were seen once. A remark on this clonotype: Its specificity is unknown.

Germline-derived CDR1 and CDR2 are DFQATT and SNEGSKA (reference sequence). V was shortened by 1 base and J by 4 bases, with 13 bases between the two germline ends. This CDR3 comprises 14 residues. The chain is built from TRBV20-1 and TRBJ1-2, with D hard to call. The sample taken for sequencing was blood. The clonotype originates from a girl aged 2 to 9 with multiple sclerosis. The DNA of the CDR3 is TGCAGTGCTAGAGTGGGTGGTTGGGCCTATGGCTACACCTTC. It codes for CSARVGGWAYGYTF.